The clone carrying this TCR beta chain was seen just once. The data were taken from a study of regulatory T cells in long-lasting Graves disease. As to time point: newly diagnosed GD, antithyroid drugs for less than 3 months. Researchers made the TCR library from RNA that was extracted from PBMCs. Building of the TCR beta libraries involved iRepertoire HTBI primers and Arm-PCR of CDR3 regions. TCRdb recomputed calls from the multiplex PCR reads with MiXCR, one row per CDR3 protein. This table has about 220,000 distinct CDR3 sequences, roughly 19% appearing once. The CDR3 sequence is 13 residues long. The V gene end was trimmed by 8 bases and the J gene end by 9 bases; junction bases not matched to a gene: 10. These data also featured in a second study, about T cells in Graves' hyperthyroidism and ophthalmopathy. According to that study: Most thyroid-expanded clonotypes above 0.001 were also found in blood.

The origin of this receptor is a woman under 40 with Graves disease. The sequencing used peripheral blood mononuclear cells (PBMCs), collected at new diagnosis, from a patient treated with antithyroid drugs. The rearrangement links TRBV12-3 or TRBV12-4 to TRBJ2-1; TRBD2 aligns across 7 bases. CDR3 amino acids: CASLPGSGREQFF. CDR3 sequence (DNA): TGTGCCAGCCTTCCCGGTAGCGGGCGTGAGCAGTTCTTC.